This is a list of T cell receptor beta chains from one sample in a study of PD-L1 blockade in urothelial cancer. Libraries were prepared by immunoSEQ multiplex PCR; TCRdb keeps only in-frame clonotypes and omits some of them. The table has about 120,000 clones, roughly 91% seen once; the top ten hold more than 1.5%. Material: PBMCs, obtained around atezolizumab (anti-PD-L1) treatment. The receptors shown here come from a man in his sixties with urothelial cancer. Both conserved end residues are part of each CDR3. The order of the fields is V gene, CDR3 protein.

TRBV5-4 CASSSGTGSSPLHF
TRBV5-1 CASSPGQGLTEAFF
TRBV4-1 CASSPRQGAMNTEAFF
TRBV5-1 CASSLGTSNLETQYF
TRBV2 CASSEGRNTEAFF
TRBV6-6 CASSYPAAYEQYF
TRBV2 CASTIDQFMNTEAFF
TRBV10-2 CASSEWGTGGGEETQYF
TRBV19 CASSISGQGVTDTQYF
TRBV28 CASSSVAGGNEQFF
TRBV2 CASSERTGLFYEQYF
TRBV18 CATNPSGQYQETQYF
TRBV5-6 CASSLQGNTEAFF
TRBV19 CASTKGSTDTQYF
TRBV2 CASGRRNTEAFF
TRBV30 CAWSVQVETQYF
TRBV13 CASSHAGTGANVLTF
TRBV28 CASSILGGYTF
TRBV19 CASSISGRTGNTIYF
TRBV19 CASSIRQGFNTEAFF
TRBV5-1 CASSLGAVRGEQYF
TRBV7-6 CASSPGYRQYF
TRBV6-5 CASSTRLDQETQYF
TRBV5-1 CATTGQGLHTGELFF
TRBV2 CASSRLADTQYF
TRBV27 CASRPGRLAGYEQYF
TRBV21-1 CASSRDRGQNQPQHF
TRBV10-2 CASRSLTGSTDTQYF
TRBV6-6 CASSYQGQATDTQYF
TRBV9 CASSVEGATEAFF
TRBV4-1 CASSHLGGGPASPLHF